This paragraph covers one T cell receptor beta chain sequence. The length of the CDR3 is 15 residues. This sample is drawn from a study of T cell changes during pregnancy in multiple sclerosis. The table came from immunoSEQ multiplex PCR; TCRdb's copy has only in-frame clones and leaves some out. In the table there are under 70,000 clones, about 92% of which are singletons. The TCR comes from a female donor with multiple sclerosis, enrolled in a pregnancy study. The sequencing used CD4+ T cells from peripheral blood mononuclear cells, collected after pregnancy. The V call is TRBV21-1, the J call TRBJ2-1; the table names TRBD2, a call not compared with the DNA. TRBV21-1 is listed as a pseudogene. In DNA, the CDR3 is TGTGCCAGCAGAAAAGATCCACGGGTGAGCAATGAGCAGTTCTTC. Translation: CASRKDPRVSNEQFF.